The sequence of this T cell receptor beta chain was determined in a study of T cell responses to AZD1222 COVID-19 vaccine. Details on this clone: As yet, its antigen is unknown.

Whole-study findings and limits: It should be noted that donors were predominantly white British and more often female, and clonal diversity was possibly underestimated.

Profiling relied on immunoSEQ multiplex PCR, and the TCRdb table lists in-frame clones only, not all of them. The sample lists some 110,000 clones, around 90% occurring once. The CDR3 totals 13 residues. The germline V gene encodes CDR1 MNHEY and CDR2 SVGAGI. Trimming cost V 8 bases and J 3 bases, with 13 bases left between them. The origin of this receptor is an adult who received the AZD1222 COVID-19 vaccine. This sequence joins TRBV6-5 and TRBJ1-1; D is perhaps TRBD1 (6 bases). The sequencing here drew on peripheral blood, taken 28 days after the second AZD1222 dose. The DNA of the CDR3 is TGTGCCAGCGAGGGGGACGTCTACACTGAAGCTTTCTTT. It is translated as CASEGDVYTEAFF.